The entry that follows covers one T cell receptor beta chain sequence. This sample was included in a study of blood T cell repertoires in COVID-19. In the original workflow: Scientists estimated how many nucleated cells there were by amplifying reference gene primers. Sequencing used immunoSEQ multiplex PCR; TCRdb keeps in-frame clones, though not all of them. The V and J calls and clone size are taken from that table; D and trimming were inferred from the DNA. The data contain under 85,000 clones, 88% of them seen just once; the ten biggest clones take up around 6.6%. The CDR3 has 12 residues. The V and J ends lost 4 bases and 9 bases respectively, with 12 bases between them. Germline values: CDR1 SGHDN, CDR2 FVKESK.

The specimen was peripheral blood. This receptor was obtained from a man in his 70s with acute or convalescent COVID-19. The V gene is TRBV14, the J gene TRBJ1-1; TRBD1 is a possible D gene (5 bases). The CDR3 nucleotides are TGTGCCAGCAGCCCCGCGGGGGGAAAAGCTTTCTTT. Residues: CASSPAGGKAFF.